These 11 T cell receptor beta chains share one sample of origin, sequenced in a study of T cell responses to AZD1222 COVID-19 vaccine. Produced via immunoSEQ multiplex PCR; TCRdb's table is partial and in-frame only. This table has 86,000 or so clones, 90% appearing once. Sequencing was performed on peripheral blood, taken on day 0 of AZD1222 vaccination. The receptors come from an adult in good health.

The rearrangement uses TRBV7-2 and TRBJ2-5; D tentatively reads TRBD1 or TRBD2 (6 bases each). Trimming took 6 bases from V and 5 from J, leaving 19 bases between them. This CDR3 has 15 residues. The germline V gene encodes CDR1 SGHTA and CDR2 FQGNSA. The chain's CDR3 is CASRKGGGGTETQYF. CDR3 nucleotide sequence: TGTGCCAGCAGAAAAGGTGGAGGGGGTACCGAGACCCAGTACTTC.

V and J are TRBV18 and TRBJ1-1; possible D gene TRBD1, 6 bases. From germline, CDR1 is KGHSH and CDR2 LQKENI. This CDR3 contains 13 residues. The germline V and J ends were trimmed by 4 bases and 1 base, with 7 bases remaining between them. CDR3 sequence: CASSRTANTEAFF. In nucleotides, the CDR3 is TGTGCCAGCTCACGGACAGCGAACACTGAAGCTTTCTTT.

This rearrangement joins TRBV7-6 to TRBJ2-1; D tentatively fits TRBD1 or TRBD2 (6 bases each). V was clipped by 5 bases and J by 7 bases, with 21 bases between them. The CDR3 sequence is 16 residues long. Germline loops: CDR1 SGHVS, CDR2 FNYEAQ. DNA of the CDR3: TGTGCCAGCAGCCCCGACCCGGGGGCTTCCTGGAATGAGCAGTTCTTC. Residues: CASSPDPGASWNEQFF.

The gene calls are TRBV18 and TRBJ2-7, with 9 bases that match TRBD1. V dropped 3 bases and J dropped 7; count of bases not matched to a gene: 4. Germline V gives CDR1 KGHSH, CDR2 LQKENI. The CDR3 sequence is 13 residues long. The CDR3 region is CASSPGTGREQYF. The CDR3, as DNA: TGTGCCAGCTCACCCGGGACAGGGCGGGAGCAGTACTTC. The full variable domain, rest sourced from reference TRBV18 and TRBJ2-7, is NAGVMQNPRHLVRRRGQEARLRCSPMKGHSHVYWYRQLPEEGLKFMVYLQKENIIDESGMPKERFSAEFPKEGPSILRIQQVVRGDSAAYFCASSPGTGREQYFGPGTRLTVT.

This clone was detected once. The chain is built from TRBV18 and TRBJ1-4; possibly TRBD1 for D (6 bases). The CDR3 contains 14 residues. CDR1 and CDR2 (germline): KGHSH, LQKENI. The V and J ends lost 3 bases and 7 bases respectively, with 12 bases between them. As DNA, the CDR3 is TGTGCCAGCTCACCCGACAGGTTCGCTGAAAAACTGTTTTTT. It encodes CASSPDRFAEKLFF.

The CDR3 bases are TGTGCCTGGAGTAAACTAAGGGGTCAGCCCCAGCATTTT. Translated: CAWSKLRGQPQHF. The genes are TRBV30 and TRBJ1-5, with D possibly TRBD1 on 5 matching bases. CDR1 and CDR2 from the germline V gene are GTSNPN and SVGIG (reference sequence). The V and J ends lost 2 bases and 6 bases respectively, with 11 bases between them. The CDR3 is 13 residues long. Drawing the rest from reference TRBV30 and TRBJ1-5, the complete variable domain is SQTIHQWPATLVQPVGSPLSLECTVEGTSNPNLYWYRQAAGRGLQLLFYSVGIGQISSEVPQNLSASRPQDRQFILSSKKLLLSDSGFYLCAWSKLRGQPQHFGDGTRLSIL.

V usage is TRBV3-1 (or the pseudogene TRBV3-2) and J usage is TRBJ1-1; 8 positions match TRBD1. V lost 2 bases to trimming and J lost 5 bases; unmatched junction nucleotides: 10. There are 16 residues in the CDR3. CDR1 and CDR2 from the germline V gene are LGHDT and YNNKEL (reference sequence). CDR3 DNA sequence: TGTGCCAGCAGCCAAAGGACCCAGGGGGCTGGTACTGAAGCTTTCTTT. It yields the protein CASSQRTQGAGTEAFF.

The CDR3 DNA is TGCAGCGTAAGAGTTTCTAACACTGAAGCTTTCTTT. This gives the protein CSVRVSNTEAFF. This sequence joins TRBV29-1 and TRBJ1-1; no reliable D call. Germline CDR1 is SQVTM and CDR2 is ANQGSEA. V lost 6 bases and J lost 2, with 10 bases in between. The CDR3 has 12 amino acids. The whole variable domain, filled in from reference TRBV29-1 and TRBJ1-1, reads SAVISQKPSRDICQRGTSLTIQCQVDSQVTMMFWYRQQPGQSLTLIATANQGSEATYESGFVIDKFPISRPNLTFSTLTVSNMSPEDSSIYLCSVRVSNTEAFFGQGTRLTVV.

The CDR3 loop reads CASSKPGTGVCSGNTIYF. CDR3 nucleotide sequence: TGTGCCAGCAGCAAGCCCGGGACAGGGGTCTGCTCTGGAAACACCATATATTTT. V usage is TRBV21-1 and J usage is TRBJ1-3; TRBD1, the table's D call, was not compared with the DNA. TRBV21-1 has pseudogene status. This CDR3 has 18 amino acids.

The chain links TRBV5-1 to TRBJ2-1; possible D gene TRBD2, 5 bases. The CDR3 sequence is 15 residues long. Germline loops: CDR1 SGHRS, CDR2 YFSETQ. Trimming stripped 0 bases from V and 3 bases from J, with 10 bases between. The CDR3 region is CASSLAEAVYNEQFF. For the CDR3, the DNA is TGCGCCAGCAGCTTGGCGGAGGCGGTCTACAATGAGCAGTTCTTC.

The chain combines TRBV6-5 with TRBJ2-1; TRBD1 matches at 9 bases. The V gene's germline CDR1 is MNHEY and CDR2 SVGAGI. The CDR3 sequence is 16 residues long. The J segment lost 7 bases and the V segment lost 1 base, leaving 8 bases of the junction unmatched. The CDR3 loop is CASSYWSGQGVNEQFF. As DNA, the CDR3 is TGTGCCAGCAGTTACTGGTCGGGACAGGGCGTAAATGAGCAGTTCTTC.